The 15 T cell receptor beta chains listed next were all sequenced from one sample in a study of blood T cells in healthy people across ages. PCR was performed a second time for about 7 to 12 cycles using a sample-barcoded 5' primer and a J-beta primer mix. TCRdb re-derived calls from the 5' RACE reads in MiXCR, one entry per CDR3 protein. This table has 1,800,000 or so distinct CDR3 sequences, 39% appearing once. Sequenced sample: blood. The source is a human donor in good health.

There are many counts of this clonotype. An end of the junction differs from the germline gene, which may be a read error. The chain has TRBV13 and TRBJ2-6; no definite D call. This CDR3 is built from 13 residues. Germline loops: CDR1 PRHDT, CDR2 FYEKMQ (reference sequence). CDR3: CASGPPGANVLTF. CDR3 nucleotide sequence: TGTGCCAGCGGGCCCCCTGGTGCCAACGTCCTGACTTTC.

Comments on this clonotype: The junction departs from the called germline gene at one end, perhaps through a read error. This chain links TRBV6-2 or TRBV6-3 with TRBJ2-7; D remains unclear. Germline CDR1 and CDR2: MNHEY and SVGEGT. The length of the CDR3 is 12 residues. The CDR3 bases are TGTGCCAGCAGTTATTCCCGCTACGAGCAGTGCTTC. Translating gives CASSYSRYEQCF.

This clonotype has more than one count but fewer than ten. The CDR3 is CASSQDRWNYGYTF. CDR3 nucleotides: TGCGCCAGCAGCCAAGATAGGTGGAACTATGGCTACACCTTC. This rearrangement joins TRBV4-3 to TRBJ1-2, with D unclear. This CDR3 spans 14 amino acids. CDR1 is LGHNA, CDR2 YSLEER, per germline. Trimming stripped 0 bases from V and 2 bases from J, with 7 bases between.

This clonotype was recorded a few times. The chain joins TRBV7-2 to TRBJ2-1; TRBD1 is a possible D gene (6 bases). V was pared by 8 bases and J by 0 bases, with 14 bases between. Per the germline V gene, CDR1 is SGHTA and CDR2 is FQGNSA. The CDR3 totals 15 residues. Here the CDR3 reads CASHRARSSYNEQFF. The CDR3 bases are TGTGCCAGCCACAGGGCAAGAAGCTCCTACAATGAGCAGTTCTTC.

This clonotype was recorded many times. The chain recombines TRBV7-6 with TRBJ2-5; no firm D call. V lost 4 bases, J lost 2 bases, and 8 bases lay in between. Per the germline V gene, CDR1 is SGHVS and CDR2 is FNYEAQ. The CDR3 has 13 residues. CDR3: CASSSRVQETQYF. The DNA of the CDR3 is TGTGCCAGCAGCTCTAGGGTACAAGAGACCCAGTACTTC. Full variable domain (outside the CDR3, taken from reference TRBV7-6 and TRBJ2-5): GAGVSQSPRYKVTKRGQDVALRCDPISGHVSLYWYRQALGQGPEFLTYFNYEAQQDKSGLPNDRFSAERPEGSISTLTIQRTEQRDSAMYRCASSSRVQETQYFGPGTRLLVL.

Comment on this clonotype: Lacking the conserved final phenylalanine or tryptophan, this CDR3 likely reflects a read error. V usage is TRBV20-1 and J usage is TRBJ2-5; D might be TRBD2 (6 bases). Trimming stripped 3 bases from V and 11 bases from J, with 16 bases between. The CDR3 extends over 12 amino acids. CDR1 and CDR2 from the germline V gene are DFQATT and SNEGSKA (reference sequence). Here the CDR3 reads CSASNEGRKQYS. The CDR3 nucleotides read TGCAGTGCTAGTAATGAGGGGAGGAAGCAGTACTCC.

This clonotype was counted between two and nine times. The chain uses TRBV7-2 and TRBJ1-3; perhaps TRBD1 as D (5 bases). The CDR3 sequence is 15 residues long. Germline loops: CDR1 SGHTA, CDR2 FQGNSA. V lost 4 bases and J 0 bases, leaving 10 bases between the germline ends. DNA for the CDR3: TGTGCCAGCAGCTCGGGACGGTCCTCTGGAAACACCATATATTTT. Its protein is CASSSGRSSGNTIYF.

The J gene is TRBJ2-7, the V gene TRBV4-2; D remains unclear. V dropped 1 base and J dropped 4 bases, with 8 bases sitting between them. Germline CDR1 and CDR2: LGHNA and YNFKEQ. There are 13 residues in the CDR3. The CDR3 sequence is CASSQAQNYEQYF. The DNA of the CDR3 is TGTGCCAGCAGCCAAGCACAGAATTACGAGCAGTACTTC.

The chain uses TRBV7-2 and TRBJ1-2; D uncertain. CDR1 is SGHTA, CDR2 FQGNSA, per germline. V shed 5 bases and J shed 2 bases, with 15 bases lying between them. The CDR3 has 15 amino acids. The CDR3 here is CASSPESAGNYGYTF. In DNA, the CDR3 is TGTGCCAGCAGCCCCGAGTCTGCGGGGAACTATGGCTACACCTTC.

This clonotype was recorded a few times. The chain uses TRBV2 and TRBJ2-5; D tentatively fits TRBD1 or TRBD2 (5 bases each). The CDR3 has 15 amino acids. Germline V CDR1 and CDR2: SNHLY, FYNNEI. V lost 3 bases and J lost 1, with 12 bases in between. This CDR3 is CASSEVRGPQETQYF. The CDR3 coding sequence is TGTGCCAGCAGTGAGGTTCGGGGACCCCAAGAGACCCAGTACTTC.

The chain has TRBV29-1 and TRBJ2-5; D is ambiguous. The CDR3 is made up of 11 amino acids. V was shortened by 6 bases and J by 4 bases, with 9 bases between the two germline ends. CDR1 SQVTM and CDR2 ANQGSEA come from the germline V gene. The CDR3 reads CSVGKRETQYF. CDR3 in DNA: TGCAGCGTGGGTAAACGAGAGACCCAGTACTTC.

This chain links TRBV6-2 or TRBV6-3 with TRBJ2-7; no definite D call. Germline V gives CDR1 MNHEY, CDR2 SVGEGT. Between the trimmed V and J ends, which lost 2 bases and 3 bases, there was a span of 8 bases. The CDR3 consists of 13 residues. CDR3 residues: CASSYVSRYEQYF. In DNA form, the CDR3 reads TGTGCCAGCAGTTACGTGAGTCGCTACGAGCAGTACTTC.

The V gene is TRBV6-2 or TRBV6-3, the J gene TRBJ2-1; 7 positions match TRBD1. The germline V gene has CDR1 MNHEY and CDR2 SVGEGT. The CDR3 is made up of 13 amino acids. The junction had 8 bases not matched to a gene; V was cut back by 6 bases and J by 9 bases. CDR3 bases: TGTGCCAGCAGACCGACAGGGAAAGGTGAGCAGTTCTTC. It is translated as CASRPTGKGEQFF.

This clonotype appeared a few times. The CDR3 nucleotides read TGTGCCAGCAGCTTAGGGGCAAGCCATTATAATTCACCCCTCCACTTT. This codes for CASSLGASHYNSPLHF. The gene calls are TRBV7-2 and TRBJ1-6; D unclear. This CDR3 is 16 amino acids long. CDR1 and CDR2 from the germline V gene are SGHTA and FQGNSA. With 1 base removed from V and 4 bases from J, the gap between germline ends came to 11 bases.

The chain carries TRBV6-5 and TRBJ1-2; unclear D gene. Looked up from germline, CDR1 is MNHEY and CDR2 is SVGAGI. V was cut by 0 bases and J by 4 bases, with 9 bases left in between. This CDR3 spans 14 amino acids. CDR3: CASSYSSGRYGYTF. CDR3 nucleotide sequence: TGTGCCAGCAGTTACTCTAGCGGACGCTATGGCTACACCTTC.